These 14 T cell receptor beta chains were all obtained from the same sample, sequenced in a study of blood T cells in healthy people across ages. PCR was performed a second time for about 7 to 12 cycles using a sample-barcoded 5' primer and a J-beta primer mix. TCRdb itself ran the 5' RACE reads through MiXCR, one entry per CDR3 protein. The data show about 1.6 million distinct CDR3 sequences, 30% to 35% seen once. What was sequenced was blood. All receptors derive from a woman younger than 45 in good health.

This clonotype has more than one count but fewer than ten. One end of the junction does not line up with germline, which may come from a read error. The rearrangement joins TRBV6-6 to TRBJ1-1, with TRBD1 as a possible D gene (5 bases). CDR3 length equals 14 residues. CDR1 is MNHNY and CDR2 is SVGAGI in the germline V gene (reference sequence). The CDR3 DNA reads TGTGCCAGCATCCACTCAGGGTTGGGCACTGAGGCTTTCTTT. As protein: CASIHSGLGTEAFF.

This clonotype has a single count. CDR3: CASTSYLDRGINTEAFF. The CDR3, as DNA: TGTGCCAGCACTTCTTACCTGGACAGGGGCATAAACACTGAAGCTTTCTTT. The rearrangement uses TRBV6-6 and TRBJ1-1, with TRBD1 matching over 9 bases. The CDR3 is 17 amino acids. Trimming removed 7 bases from V and 2 bases from J; junction bases left unmatched: 14. CDR1 and CDR2 (germline): MNHNY, SVGAGI (reference sequence).

This chain connects TRBV7-3 to TRBJ2-7, with 12 bases matching TRBD1. Germline lookup yields CDR1 SGHTA and CDR2 FQGTGA. This CDR3 contains 15 residues. V shed 3 bases, J shed 6 bases, and the junction held 6 bases outside the gene matches. The CDR3 sequence is CASSFLGQGASEQYF. CDR3 nucleotide sequence: TGTGCCAGCAGCTTTCTGGGACAGGGGGCTTCCGAGCAGTACTTC.

Turning to this clonotype: This may stem from a read error, because a much larger clone lies one nucleotide away. V and J are TRBV4-1 and TRBJ2-1; TRBD2 aligns across 8 bases. The V gene's germline CDR1 is MGHRA and CDR2 YSYEKL. J was trimmed by 6 bases and V by 2 bases; bases with no gene match: 9. The CDR3 sequence is 16 residues long. The CDR3 DNA is TGCGCCAGCAGCCAACCCACTAGCGGCCGATGCAATGAGCAGTTCTTC. It translates to CASSQPTSGRCNEQFF.

This clonotype was counted a few times. The chain uses TRBV27 and TRBJ1-6; D not resolved. CDR3 length equals 14 residues. V was pared by 3 bases and J by 6 bases, with 9 bases between. From germline, CDR1 is MNHEY and CDR2 SMNVEV (reference sequence). CDR3 residues: CASSFPGPNSPLHF. The CDR3 nucleotides read TGTGCCAGCAGTTTCCCCGGGCCTAATTCACCCCTCCACTTT.

This clonotype came up once. The chain combines TRBV20-1 with TRBJ2-3, with a possible D match to TRBD2 (5 bases). The CDR3 covers 13 residues. Germline V gene lookup returns CDR1 DFQATT and CDR2 SNEGSKA (reference sequence). The DNA of the CDR3 is TGCAGCGAGCGACACCCCGGGGCAGATACGCAGTATTTT. It codes for CSERHPGADTQYF.

This chain connects TRBV29-1 to TRBJ1-5; D uncertain. The CDR3 consists of 14 residues. Trimming stripped 4 bases from V and 7 bases from J, with 17 bases between. Germline V gene lookup returns CDR1 SQVTM and CDR2 ANQGSEA. CDR3 residues: CSVAAGKGGQPQHF. CDR3 sequence (DNA): TGCAGCGTTGCCGCCGGGAAGGGAGGCCAGCCCCAGCATTTT.

In its sample, this clonotype was seen a few times. J is TRBJ2-1 and V is TRBV11-1, with 7 nucleotides matching TRBD2. V was clipped by 5 bases and J by 3 bases; unmatched bases: 10. The CDR3 spans 16 residues. Germline V CDR1 and CDR2: SGHAT, FQDESV (reference sequence). CDR3 DNA: TGTGCCAGCAGCCCAGGTTCTAGCGGAAGCTACAATGAGCAGTTCTTC. Its protein is CASSPGSSGSYNEQFF.

The CDR3 coding sequence is TGCAGCGCCATAGGGGGGGGCAGCTCCTACAATGAGCAGTTCTTC. This sequence encodes CSAIGGGSSYNEQFF. V usage is TRBV29-1 and J usage is TRBJ2-1, with D maybe TRBD2 (7 bases). CDR1 is SQVTM and CDR2 is ANQGSEA in the germline V gene. This CDR3 spans 15 amino acids. The ends were cut back, 7 bases at V and 0 bases at J, with 16 bases in the middle.

This clonotype was seen a single time. The chain links TRBV6-5 to TRBJ1-1; TRBD1 matches 12 bases. Per the germline V gene, CDR1 is MNHEY and CDR2 is SVGAGI. The V and J ends lost 2 bases and 2 bases, in that order; junction bases with no gene match: 3. The CDR3 runs 16 residues. The DNA of the CDR3 is TGTGCCAGCAGTTACGGGGGACAGGGGGCCAACACTGAAGCTTTCTTT. Translated: CASSYGGQGANTEAFF.

A few counts support this clonotype. V usage is TRBV25-1 and J usage is TRBJ1-1, with D possibly being TRBD1 (6 bases). The CDR3 extends over 17 amino acids. The germline V gene encodes CDR1 MGHDK and CDR2 SYGVNS. V shed 1 base and J shed 2 bases, with 17 bases lying between them. CDR3: CASSEWYRGGPNTEAFF. The CDR3 region has the DNA TGTGCCAGCAGTGAATGGTACCGGGGGGGCCCTAACACTGAAGCTTTCTTT.

This clonotype was seen many times. The chain combines TRBV7-2 with TRBJ2-7; the D gene is possibly TRBD1 (5 bases). This CDR3 contains 11 residues. Trimming shortened V by 3 bases and J by 7 bases, and 7 bases separated the two germline ends. Per germline, CDR1 SGHTA and CDR2 FQGNSA. The CDR3 reads CASSFAGEQYF. The CDR3 bases are TGTGCCAGCAGCTTCGCAGGGGAGCAGTACTTC. Variable domain in full (rest from reference TRBV7-2 and TRBJ2-7): GAGVSQSPSNKVTEKGKDVELRCDPISGHTALYWYRQSLGQGLEFLIYFQGNSAPDKSGLPSDRFSAERTGGSVSTLTIQRTQQEDSAVYLCASSFAGEQYFGPGTRLTVT.

This clonotype was seen more than once but under ten times. The chain recombines TRBV5-1 with TRBJ2-7; D is unresolved. The CDR3 has 16 amino acids. The ends were cut back, 0 bases at V and 0 bases at J, with 13 bases in the middle. Germline V lookup: CDR1 SGHRS, CDR2 YFSETQ. CDR3 bases: TGCGCCAGCAGCTTGGTTCCAGGCCTCAACTCCTACGAGCAGTACTTC. Its translation: CASSLVPGLNSYEQYF.

This clonotype came up a few times. V gene TRBV5-5 combines with J gene TRBJ2-1; TRBD2 agrees at 8 bases. Trimming at V came to 5 bases and at J to 5 bases, leaving 6 bases not matched to a gene. The CDR3 is 14 residues long. Germline V gene sequence: CDR1 SGHKS, CDR2 YYEKEE (reference sequence). The CDR3 is CASRSGSTDNEQFF. CDR3 in DNA: TGTGCCAGCAGGAGCGGGAGTACCGACAATGAGCAGTTCTTC.